This T cell receptor (beta chain) was documented in a study of blood T cell repertoires in COVID-19. In the study overall: The recovered donors of Cohort 3 showed two negative PCRs, clearance, or symptom resolution. PBMCs, B-cell-depleted T cells, or T cells provided the cDNA or gDNA that made up the material.

Donors were grouped by their self-reported clinical history. The CDR3 has 16 amino acids. Deletions cut 4 bases from V and 1 base from J, with 14 bases between. CDR1 and CDR2 from the germline V gene are SGHTA and FQGNSA. This clone was counted a single time. Here immunoSEQ multiplex PCR was the method, and the copy in TCRdb shows in-frame clones only, minus some. The sample lists over 130,000 clones, under 90% occurring once. Sequencing was performed on PBMCs or T cells enriched from blood (not recorded which). This receptor was obtained from a man aged 50 to 59 in a cohort exposed to, infected with or recovered from COVID-19 (not recorded which). V and J are TRBV7-2 and TRBJ2-4; tentatively, D is TRBD1 (7 bases). The CDR3 is CASSSQGGGAKNIQYF. The CDR3 DNA follows: TGTGCCAGCAGCTCCCAGGGGGGCGGCGCCAAAAACATTCAGTACTTC. Complete variable domain (other parts from reference TRBV7-2 and TRBJ2-4): GAGVSQSPSNKVTEKGKDVELRCDPISGHTALYWYRQSLGQGLEFLIYFQGNSAPDKSGLPSDRFSAERTGGSVSTLTIQRTQQEDSAVYLCASSSQGGGAKNIQYFGAGTRLSVL.